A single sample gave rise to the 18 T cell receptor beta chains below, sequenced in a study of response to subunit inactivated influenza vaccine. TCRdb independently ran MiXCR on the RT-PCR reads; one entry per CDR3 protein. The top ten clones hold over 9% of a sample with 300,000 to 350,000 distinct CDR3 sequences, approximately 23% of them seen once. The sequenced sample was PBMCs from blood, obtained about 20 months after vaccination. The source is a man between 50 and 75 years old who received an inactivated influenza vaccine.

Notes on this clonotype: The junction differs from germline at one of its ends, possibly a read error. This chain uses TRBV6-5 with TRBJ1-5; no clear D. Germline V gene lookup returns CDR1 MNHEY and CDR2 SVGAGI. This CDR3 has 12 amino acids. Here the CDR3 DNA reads TGTGCCAGCAGTTTAACGAATCGGCCCCAGCATTTT. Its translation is CASSLTNRPQHF.

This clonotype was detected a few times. In DNA, the CDR3 is TGTGCCAGCGGCCTTACAGGAGGACAGCCCCAGCATTTT. It encodes CASGLTGGQPQHF. This chain connects TRBV12-3 or TRBV12-4 to TRBJ1-5; tentatively, D is TRBD1 (5 bases). This CDR3 comprises 13 residues. V lost 8 bases and J lost 7, with 15 bases in between.

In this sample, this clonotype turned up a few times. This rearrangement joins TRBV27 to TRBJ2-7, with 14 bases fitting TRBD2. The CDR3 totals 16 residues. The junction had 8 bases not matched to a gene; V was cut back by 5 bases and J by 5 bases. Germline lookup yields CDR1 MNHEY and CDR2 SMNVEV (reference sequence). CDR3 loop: CASSLGLAGAGHEQYF. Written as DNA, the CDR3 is TGTGCCAGCAGTCTGGGACTAGCGGGAGCGGGCCACGAGCAGTACTTC.

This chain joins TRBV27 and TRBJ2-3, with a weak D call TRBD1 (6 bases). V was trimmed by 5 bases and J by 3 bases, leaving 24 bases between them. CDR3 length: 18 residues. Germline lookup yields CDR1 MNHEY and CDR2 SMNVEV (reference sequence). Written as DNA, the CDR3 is TGTGCCAGCAGTAGACAATCAGGGGCCACCACCAAAACAGATACGCAGTATTTT. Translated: CASSRQSGATTKTDTQYF.

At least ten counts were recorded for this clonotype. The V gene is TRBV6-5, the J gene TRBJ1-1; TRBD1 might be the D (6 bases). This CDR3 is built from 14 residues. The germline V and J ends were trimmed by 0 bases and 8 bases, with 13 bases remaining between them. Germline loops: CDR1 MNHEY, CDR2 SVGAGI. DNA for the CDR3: TGTGCCAGCAGTTACTCAAGGGGGACCGCGGAAGCTTTCTTT. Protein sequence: CASSYSRGTAEAFF.

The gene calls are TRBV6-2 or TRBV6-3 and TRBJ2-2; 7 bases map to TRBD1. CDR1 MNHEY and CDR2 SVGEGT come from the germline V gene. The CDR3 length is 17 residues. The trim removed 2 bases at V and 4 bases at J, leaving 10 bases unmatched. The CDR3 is CASSYKGGQPFTGELFF. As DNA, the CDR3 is TGTGCCAGCAGTTACAAAGGGGGACAGCCCTTCACCGGGGAGCTGTTTTTT.

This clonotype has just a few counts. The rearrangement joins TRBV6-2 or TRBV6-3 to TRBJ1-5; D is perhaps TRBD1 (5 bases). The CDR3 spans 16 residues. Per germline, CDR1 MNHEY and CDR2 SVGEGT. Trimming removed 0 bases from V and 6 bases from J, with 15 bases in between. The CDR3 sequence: CASSYSGTRGSQPQHF. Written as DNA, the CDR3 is TGTGCCAGCAGTTACTCCGGGACCCGGGGTTCTCAGCCCCAGCATTTT.

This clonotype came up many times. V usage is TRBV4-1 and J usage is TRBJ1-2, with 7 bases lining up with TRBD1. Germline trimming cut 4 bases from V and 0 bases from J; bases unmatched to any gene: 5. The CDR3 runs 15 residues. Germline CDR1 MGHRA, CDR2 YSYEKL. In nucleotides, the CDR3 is TGCGCCAGCAGCCCGGGACAGCTAACTAACTATGGCTACACCTTC. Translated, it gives CASSPGQLTNYGYTF.

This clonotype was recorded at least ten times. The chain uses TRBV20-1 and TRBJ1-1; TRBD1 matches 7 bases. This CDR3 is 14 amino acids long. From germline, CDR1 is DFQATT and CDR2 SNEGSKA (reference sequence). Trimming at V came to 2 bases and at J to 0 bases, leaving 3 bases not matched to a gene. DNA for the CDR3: TGCAGTGCTAGAAAGGGACAGCTGAACACTGAAGCTTTCTTT. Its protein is CSARKGQLNTEAFF.

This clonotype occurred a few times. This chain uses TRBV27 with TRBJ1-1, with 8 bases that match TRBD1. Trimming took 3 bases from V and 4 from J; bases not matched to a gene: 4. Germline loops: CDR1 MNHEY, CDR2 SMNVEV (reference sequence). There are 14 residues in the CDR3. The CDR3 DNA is TGTGCCAGCAGTTTTTTCACAGGGGGCACTGAAGCTTTCTTT. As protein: CASSFFTGGTEAFF.

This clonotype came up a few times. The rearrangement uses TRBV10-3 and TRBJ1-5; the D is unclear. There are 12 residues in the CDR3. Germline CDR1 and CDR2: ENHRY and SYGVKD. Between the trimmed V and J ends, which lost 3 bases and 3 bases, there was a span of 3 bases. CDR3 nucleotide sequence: TGTGCCATCAGTGACAACAATCAGCCCCAGCATTTT. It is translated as CAISDNNQPQHF.

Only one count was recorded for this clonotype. CDR3 amino acids: CSARVKQGNTGELFF. CDR3 sequence (DNA): TGCAGTGCTAGAGTCAAACAAGGGAACACCGGGGAGCTGTTTTTT. The genes are TRBV20-1 and TRBJ2-2, with unresolved D. The V end was cut by 1 base, the J end by 1 base, with 10 bases between. The CDR3 is made up of 15 amino acids. The germline gives CDR1 DFQATT, CDR2 SNEGSKA (reference sequence).

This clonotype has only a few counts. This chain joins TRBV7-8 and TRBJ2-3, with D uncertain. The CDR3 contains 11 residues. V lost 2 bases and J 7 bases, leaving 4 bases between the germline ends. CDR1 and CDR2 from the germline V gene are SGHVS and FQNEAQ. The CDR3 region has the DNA TGTGCCAGCAGCTTAAAACATACGCAGTATTTT. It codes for CASSLKHTQYF.

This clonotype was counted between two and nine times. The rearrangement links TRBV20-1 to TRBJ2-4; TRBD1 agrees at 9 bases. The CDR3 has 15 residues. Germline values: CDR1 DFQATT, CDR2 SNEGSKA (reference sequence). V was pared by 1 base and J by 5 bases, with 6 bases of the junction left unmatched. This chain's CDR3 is CSARVDRGSQNIQYF. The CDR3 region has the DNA TGCAGTGCTAGAGTGGACAGGGGATCCCAAAACATTCAGTACTTC.

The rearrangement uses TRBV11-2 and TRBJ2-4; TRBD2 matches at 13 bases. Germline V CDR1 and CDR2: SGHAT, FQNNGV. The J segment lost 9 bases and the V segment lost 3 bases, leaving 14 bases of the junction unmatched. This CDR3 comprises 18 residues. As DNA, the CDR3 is TGTGCCAGCAGCTTTGTTAGTGGACTAGCGGGGGAAGTGGGCATTCAGTACTTC. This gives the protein CASSFVSGLAGEVGIQYF.

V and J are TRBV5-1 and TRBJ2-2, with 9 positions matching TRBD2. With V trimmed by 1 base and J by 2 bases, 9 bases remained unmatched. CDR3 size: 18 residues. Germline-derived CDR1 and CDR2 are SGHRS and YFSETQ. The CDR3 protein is CASSLSSGVLINTGELFF. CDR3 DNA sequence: TGCGCCAGCAGCTTGTCTAGCGGGGTCCTCATAAACACCGGGGAGCTGTTTTTT.

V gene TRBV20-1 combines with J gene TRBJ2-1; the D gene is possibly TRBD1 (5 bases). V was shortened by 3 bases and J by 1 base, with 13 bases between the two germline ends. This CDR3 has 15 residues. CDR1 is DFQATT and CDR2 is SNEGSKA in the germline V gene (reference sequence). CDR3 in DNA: TGCAGTGCTAGTAGGGGTGCCCTTTCCTACAATGAGCAGTTCTTC. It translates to CSASRGALSYNEQFF.

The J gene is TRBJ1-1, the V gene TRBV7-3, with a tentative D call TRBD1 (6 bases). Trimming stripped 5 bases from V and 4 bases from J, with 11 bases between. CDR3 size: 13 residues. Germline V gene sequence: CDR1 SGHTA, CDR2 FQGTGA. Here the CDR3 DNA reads TGTGCCAGCAGCCAGGACAGTGTCACTGAAGCTTTCTTT. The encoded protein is CASSQDSVTEAFF. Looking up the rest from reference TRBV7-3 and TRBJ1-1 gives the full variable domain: GAGVSQTPSNKVTEKGKYVELRCDPISGHTALYWYRQSLGQGPEFLIYFQGTGAADDSGLPNDRFFAVRPEGSVSTLKIQRTERGDSAVYLCASSQDSVTEAFFGQGTRLTVV.